This TCR beta chain stems from a study of control samples from healthy donors and cancer patients. Measured with immunoSEQ multiplex PCR; TCRdb has only the in-frame clones, and not every one. The table lists approximately 40,000 clones, roughly three quarters of them singletons, with roughly 18% in the top ten. This clone was detected only once. Input material: formalin-fixed, paraffin-embedded tissue. The receptor's source is a male donor with melanoma.

CDR3 DNA: TGTGCCAGCTCACCACCGGGGTCGGACAGGGGTTATGGCTACACCTTC. It yields the protein CASSPPGSDRGYGYTF. V and J are TRBV18 and TRBJ1-2; 9 bases map to TRBD1. The V gene's germline CDR1 is KGHSH and CDR2 LQKENI. Trimming cost V 0 bases and J 5 bases; bases outside gene matches: 7. This CDR3 contains 16 residues.